The 4 T cell receptor beta chains presented below share a single source sample, sequenced in a study of identifying expanded T cells in peripheral blood (dated by TCRdb to the late 2010s). Library creation used the immunoSEQ multiplex PCR assay. Imported from immuneACCESS, the table was reduced by TCRdb to in-frame sequences with V and J called. These copies leave out some clones; in studies compared against another copy, an unresolved V gene accounts for under half, and the cause of the remainder is not known. The sample table shows 100,000 or so clones, and approximately 90% are seen once. About 15% of the sample is in the top ten clones. Sequencing input: blood. The receptor set was obtained from a person between 18 and 70 years old in good health.

The chain is built from TRBV5-6 and TRBJ2-5; D is undetermined. In germline, CDR1 is SGHDT, CDR2 YYEEEE. The CDR3 sequence is 15 residues long. Trimming cost V 4 bases and J 3 bases, with 16 bases left between them. As DNA, the CDR3 is TGTGCCAGCAGCCGTCCCGGGCTTGGAGAAGAGACCCAGTACTTC. Amino acids: CASSRPGLGEETQYF. The whole variable domain, filled in from reference TRBV5-6 and TRBJ2-5, reads DAGVTQSPTHLIKTRGQQVTLRCSPKSGHDTVSWYQQALGQGPQFIFQYYEEEERQRGNFPDRFSGHQFPNYSSELNVNALLLGDSALYLCASSRPGLGEETQYFGPGTRLLVL.

The chain joins TRBV27 to TRBJ2-5, with 14 bases identical to TRBD2. The ends lost 5 bases at V and 4 bases at J; junction bases unmatched: 12. Germline V gene sequence: CDR1 MNHEY, CDR2 SMNVEV (reference sequence). CDR3 size: 18 residues. Here the CDR3 reads CASSLGLAGGQILETQYF. CDR3 sequence (DNA): TGTGCCAGCAGTCTCGGACTAGCGGGGGGCCAAATACTAGAGACCCAGTACTTC.

The V and J genes are TRBV7-6 and TRBJ1-3; possible D gene TRBD1, 6 bases. With 1 base removed from V and 4 bases from J, the gap between germline ends came to 14 bases. The CDR3 has 16 residues. Germline CDR1 and CDR2: SGHVS and FNYEAQ. Written as DNA, the CDR3 is TGTGCCAGCAGCTTAGTTCCCAGGGGCCCGGGAAACACCATATATTTT. Its protein is CASSLVPRGPGNTIYF.

The V gene is TRBV5-4, the J gene TRBJ1-1, with 7 positions matching TRBD1. This CDR3 is 15 amino acids long. Germline V gives CDR1 SGHNT, CDR2 YYREEE (reference sequence). Trimming cost V 4 bases and J 0 bases; bases outside gene matches: 6. The CDR3 bases are TGTGCCAGCAGCCAGGGGACAGCACTGAACACTGAAGCTTTCTTT. Translated: CASSQGTALNTEAFF.